The 25 T cell receptor beta chains below all came from one sample that was sequenced in a study of blood T cell repertoires in COVID-19. TCRdb's table, derived via immunoSEQ multiplex PCR, lists solely in-frame clones and lacks some. Here the sample spans a few hundred thousand clones, less than 90% being singletons. What was sequenced was peripheral blood. These receptors were obtained from a man between 40 and 49 years old with active or convalescent COVID-19.

The chain has TRBV6-1 and TRBJ1-6; D is unclear. The CDR3 sequence is 15 residues long. Deletions cut 3 bases from V and 2 bases from J, with 8 bases between. Germline-derived CDR1 and CDR2 are MNHNS and SASEGT. CDR3 nucleotides: TGTGCCAGCAGTGAGCACATTACCTATAATTCACCCCTCCACTTT. This gives the protein CASSEHITYNSPLHF.

The rearrangement joins TRBV5-1 to TRBJ2-5; D is unresolved. The V end lost 0 bases, the J end lost 1 base, and 16 bases lay between the germline ends. CDR3 length equals 17 residues. CDR1 is SGHRS, CDR2 YFSETQ, per germline. CDR3 loop: CASSLAGAALLQETQYF. DNA of the CDR3: TGCGCCAGCAGCTTGGCCGGAGCAGCTCTTCTCCAAGAGACCCAGTACTTC.

The V call is TRBV27, the J call TRBJ2-1; 7 bases map to TRBD1. Germline V gene lookup returns CDR1 MNHEY and CDR2 SMNVEV (reference sequence). The ends lost 6 bases at V and 6 bases at J; junction bases unmatched: 11. The CDR3 runs to 15 residues. CDR3 sequence: CASSYRQGYPNEQFF. For the CDR3, the DNA is TGTGCCAGCAGCTACAGACAGGGTTACCCCAATGAGCAGTTCTTC.

The chain recombines TRBV2 with TRBJ2-7, with 8 bases fitting TRBD2. CDR1 and CDR2 (germline): SNHLY, FYNNEI. The trim removed 8 bases at V and 2 bases at J, leaving 2 bases unmatched. The CDR3 covers 12 residues. The CDR3 is CASRAGAYEQYF. In DNA, the CDR3 is TGTGCCAGCCGAGCGGGGGCCTACGAGCAGTACTTC.

The chain is built from TRBV5-1 and TRBJ2-7, with D hard to call. Germline loops: CDR1 SGHRS, CDR2 YFSETQ. This CDR3 is 13 amino acids long. Deletions cut 4 bases from V and 1 base from J, with 9 bases between. CDR3 in amino acids: CASSPPGSYEQYF. The CDR3 region has the DNA TGCGCCAGCAGCCCCCCGGGTTCCTACGAGCAGTACTTC.

The chain recombines TRBV27 with TRBJ2-6, with 8 bases that match TRBD1. Germline CDR1 MNHEY, CDR2 SMNVEV (reference sequence). V was pared by 5 bases and J by 0 bases, with 6 bases of the junction left unmatched. The CDR3 has 17 residues. The CDR3 bases are TGTGCCAGCAGTCTAGGGACAGGACGCTCTGGGGCCAACGTCCTGACTTTC. This translates into CASSLGTGRSGANVLTF.

This rearrangement joins TRBV7-8 to TRBJ2-7, with a tentative D call TRBD1 (5 bases). The V end was cut by 2 bases, the J end by 5 bases, with 10 bases between. Germline V gives CDR1 SGHVS, CDR2 FQNEAQ. The CDR3 is 13 residues long. CDR3 DNA sequence: TGTGCCAGCAGCTTACCCGACAGTGACGAGCAGTACTTC. Protein sequence: CASSLPDSDEQYF.

This clone was detected once. The chain joins TRBV7-2 to TRBJ2-2, with D possibly matching TRBD2 (6 bases). V was shortened by 4 bases and J by 0 bases, with 9 bases between the two germline ends. CDR1 and CDR2 from the germline V gene are SGHTA and FQGNSA. The CDR3 is 15 amino acids. The CDR3 nucleotides read TGTGCCAGCAGCTCGGGGACTGCGAACACCGGGGAGCTGTTTTTT. Amino acids: CASSSGTANTGELFF.

The chain carries TRBV28 and TRBJ2-7; tentative D call: TRBD2 (5 bases). This CDR3 has 15 residues. CDR1 is MDHEN and CDR2 is SYDVKM in the germline V gene. Deletions cut 7 bases from V and 0 bases from J, with 16 bases between. The CDR3 sequence is CASNSEGRGSYEQYF. The CDR3 DNA sequence: TGTGCCAGCAATAGCGAAGGCCGGGGCTCCTACGAGCAGTACTTC.

This clone was detected only a few times. The chain combines TRBV30 with TRBJ1-5; D may be TRBD1 (6 bases). CDR1 and CDR2 from the germline V gene are GTSNPN and SVGIG (reference sequence). The CDR3 is 14 residues long. V was trimmed by 0 bases and J by 6 bases, leaving 12 bases between them. Here the CDR3 DNA reads TGTGCCTGGAGTGTAGCTGGGGGCAGTCAGCCCCAGCATTTT. Its translation is CAWSVAGGSQPQHF. Together with reference TRBV30 and TRBJ1-5, the CDR3 gives the full variable domain: SQTIHQWPATLVQPVGSPLSLECTVEGTSNPNLYWYRQAAGRGLQLLFYSVGIGQISSEVPQNLSASRPQDRQFILSSKKLLLSDSGFYLCAWSVAGGSQPQHFGDGTRLSIL.

This chain joins TRBV28 and TRBJ2-6; 8 bases are a match to TRBD1. Per germline, CDR1 MDHEN and CDR2 SYDVKM. The CDR3 totals 17 residues. Germline trimming cut 1 base from V and 0 bases from J; bases unmatched to any gene: 2. The CDR3 loop reads CASSLSTGDSGANVLTF. The CDR3, as DNA: TGTGCCAGCAGTTTATCGACAGGGGACTCTGGGGCCAACGTCCTGACTTTC.

This chain links TRBV19 with TRBJ2-7, with D possibly matching TRBD2 (6 bases). CDR1 LNHDA and CDR2 SQIVND come from the germline V gene (reference sequence). Trimming left V 8 bases short and J 0 bases short, with 14 bases between. This CDR3 contains 14 residues. The CDR3 nucleotides read TGTGCCAGTTCGCTAGCGCCGAGCTCCTACGAGCAGTACTTC. This sequence encodes CASSLAPSSYEQYF.

Here the CDR3 DNA reads TGCACCAGCAGCCAAGATAGGGTAATAGGGCCCGGGAAGCCCCAGCATTTT. Protein product: CTSSQDRVIGPGKPQHF. The chain uses TRBV1 and TRBJ1-5. TRBV1 is noted as a pseudogene. The CDR3 sequence is 17 residues long.

The chain couples TRBV6-5 to TRBJ1-5, with 7 bases matching TRBD1. The CDR3 is 15 residues long. Germline trimming cut 2 bases from V and 9 bases from J; bases unmatched to any gene: 10. CDR1 and CDR2 (germline): MNHEY, SVGAGI. DNA of the CDR3: TGTGCCAGCAGTTACGAAGGGGGCAAGGGTAGGCCCCAGCATTTT. Translating it yields CASSYEGGKGRPQHF.

J is TRBJ2-2 and V is TRBV28, with 9 bases identical to TRBD1. Germline V gene lookup returns CDR1 MDHEN and CDR2 SYDVKM. Trimming removed 4 bases from V and 8 bases from J; junction bases left unmatched: 8. This CDR3 is built from 15 residues. CDR3 protein: CASSYRGQVDGELFF. CDR3 in DNA: TGTGCCAGCAGTTACAGGGGGCAAGTGGATGGGGAGCTGTTTTTT.

J is TRBJ2-7 and V is TRBV7-2, with D unresolved. The V end lost 1 base, the J end lost 3 bases, and 10 bases lay between the germline ends. The length of the CDR3 is 14 residues. The V gene's germline CDR1 is SGHTA and CDR2 FQGNSA. CDR3 DNA sequence: TGTGCCAGCAGCTTAGTTTCCGGGTTCTACGAGCAGTACTTC. Protein: CASSLVSGFYEQYF. The full variable domain, completed using reference TRBV7-2 and TRBJ2-7, is GAGVSQSPSNKVTEKGKDVELRCDPISGHTALYWYRQSLGQGLEFLIYFQGNSAPDKSGLPSDRFSAERTGGSVSTLTIQRTQQEDSAVYLCASSLVSGFYEQYFGPGTRLTVT.

This clone was counted once. The chain carries TRBV10-1 and TRBJ2-4; possible D gene TRBD1, 5 bases. V was pared by 2 bases and J by 1 base, with 12 bases between. Germline CDR1 is WNHNN and CDR2 is SYGVQD (reference sequence). This CDR3 comprises 16 residues. CDR3 sequence: CASSEGGAGAKNIQYF. CDR3 DNA: TGCGCCAGCAGTGAGGGTGGGGCAGGGGCCAAAAACATTCAGTACTTC.

This chain uses TRBV5-8 with TRBJ2-7; D may be TRBD2 (7 bases). CDR3 length: 14 amino acids. Trimming took 3 bases from V and 5 from J, leaving 15 bases between them. Germline values: CDR1 SGHTS, CDR2 YDEGEE. In DNA, the CDR3 is TGTGCCAGCAGCTGGGGGGGGGCGTGGGACGAGCAGTACTTC. Encoded protein: CASSWGGAWDEQYF.

This clone was counted a single time. The J gene is TRBJ2-7, the V gene TRBV24-1; a possible D gene is TRBD1 (6 bases). Looked up from germline, CDR1 is KGHDR and CDR2 is SFDVKD. The V end was cut by 5 bases, the J end by 3 bases, with 7 bases between. This CDR3 region has 12 residues. CDR3 region: CATSGQDYEQYF. In DNA, the CDR3 is TGTGCCACCAGTGGACAGGACTACGAGCAGTACTTC.

This chain connects TRBV9 to TRBJ1-2; D may be TRBD1 (6 bases). Looked up from germline, CDR1 is SGDLS and CDR2 is YYNGEE. The CDR3 covers 14 residues. The V gene lost 0 bases and the J gene lost 7 bases, with 13 bases spanning the gap. CDR3 amino acids: CASSVGTGLSGYTF. The CDR3 region has the DNA TGTGCCAGCAGCGTAGGAACAGGGTTGTCTGGCTACACCTTC.

The rearrangement links TRBV5-1 to TRBJ1-1; a weak D match, TRBD1 (5 bases). The V end lost 6 bases, the J end lost 4 bases, and 16 bases lay between the germline ends. CDR3 length equals 14 residues. The V gene's germline CDR1 is SGHRS and CDR2 YFSETQ. The CDR3 sequence: CASTLQDVTTEAFF. CDR3 bases: TGCGCCAGCACCCTACAGGACGTCACCACTGAAGCTTTCTTT.

This chain connects TRBV10-2 to TRBJ2-1; 8 bases are shared with TRBD2. Trimming at V came to 6 bases and at J to 8 bases, leaving 9 bases not matched to a gene. Germline CDR1 is WSHSY and CDR2 is SAAADI. The CDR3 length is 14 residues. This CDR3 is CASRGLSGSHEQFF. CDR3 nucleotide sequence: TGCGCCAGCAGGGGACTAAGCGGGAGCCATGAGCAGTTCTTC.

The V call is TRBV7-3, the J call TRBJ2-1; TRBD2 matches at 7 bases. The CDR3 has 15 amino acids. Per the germline V gene, CDR1 is SGHTA and CDR2 is FQGTGA. J lost 6 bases, V lost 3 bases, and 8 bases had no gene match. CDR3 sequence (DNA): TGTGCCAGCAGCTTTCGGGGGGAAATAGGCAATGAGCAGTTCTTC. Its translation: CASSFRGEIGNEQFF. The whole variable domain, filled in from reference TRBV7-3 and TRBJ2-1, reads GAGVSQTPSNKVTEKGKYVELRCDPISGHTALYWYRQSLGQGPEFLIYFQGTGAADDSGLPNDRFFAVRPEGSVSTLKIQRTERGDSAVYLCASSFRGEIGNEQFFGPGTRLTVL.

The rearrangement joins TRBV2 to TRBJ2-7, with a possible D match to TRBD2 (7 bases). V lost 2 bases and J 3 bases, leaving 14 bases between the germline ends. CDR3 length equals 15 residues. CDR1 SNHLY and CDR2 FYNNEI come from the germline V gene. CDR3 sequence reads: CASSEQRGGLYEQYF. In DNA form, the CDR3 reads TGTGCCAGCAGTGAACAGAGGGGGGGACTCTACGAGCAGTACTTC.

This chain uses TRBV5-4 with TRBJ1-1, with D uncertain. This CDR3 spans 13 amino acids. V shed 0 bases and J shed 6 bases, with 9 bases lying between them. Germline CDR1 and CDR2: SGHNT and YYREEE (reference sequence). This chain's CDR3 is CASSLAGVAEAFF. The CDR3 DNA reads as TGTGCCAGCAGCTTGGCCGGGGTCGCTGAAGCTTTCTTT.